This T cell receptor (beta chain) was documented in a study of T cell clonotyping in hematopoietic cell transplantation. This clone turned up a few times. Its antigen is as yet unknown. Whole-study results and caveats: At the given depth, recipient repertoires were over 97% de novo clonotypes.

Germline values: CDR1 LNHNV, CDR2 YYDKDF (reference sequence). V gave up 4 bases and J gave up 8 bases; unmatched junction bases: 7. The CDR3 sequence is 13 residues long. The repertoire was sequenced with immunoSEQ multiplex PCR; TCRdb's copy has only in-frame clones and lacks some. Of roughly 40,000 clones in the sample, approximately 94% are singletons; the top ten hold approximately 0.85%. This sequence originates from a woman aged 45-60 years in good health. Some clones in this sample may be carry-over from other donors' samples. The gene calls are TRBV15 and TRBJ1-2; 7 nucleotides agree with TRBD1. Sequenced material: peripheral blood mononuclear cells. The CDR3 DNA sequence: TGTGCCACCAGCAAAGGAGGGGGCTACGGCTACACCTTC. It translates to CATSKGGGYGYTF. The full variable domain, in which reference TRBV15 and TRBJ1-2 provide the parts outside the CDR3, is DAMVIQNPRYQVTQFGKPVTLSCSQTLNHNVMYWYQQKSSQAPKLLFHYYDKDFNNEADTPDNFQSRRPNTSFCFLDIRSPGLGDTAMYLCATSKGGGYGYTFGSGTRLTVV.